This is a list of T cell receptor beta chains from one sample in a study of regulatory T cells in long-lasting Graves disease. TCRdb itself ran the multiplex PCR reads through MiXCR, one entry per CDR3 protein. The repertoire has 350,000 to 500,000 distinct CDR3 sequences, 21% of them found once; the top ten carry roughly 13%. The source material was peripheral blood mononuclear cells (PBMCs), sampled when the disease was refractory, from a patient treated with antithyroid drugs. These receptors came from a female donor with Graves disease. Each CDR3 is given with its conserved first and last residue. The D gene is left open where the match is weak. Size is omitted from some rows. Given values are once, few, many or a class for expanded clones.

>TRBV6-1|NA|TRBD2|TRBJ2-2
TGTGCCAGCAGTCGAGGACTAGCGGGAGGAGGGACCGGGGAGCTGTTTTTT
CASSRGLAGGGTGELFF
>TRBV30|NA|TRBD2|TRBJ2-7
TGTGCCTGGAGGGGGATAGCGGGTGTCTCCTACGAGCAGTACTTC
CAWRGIAGVSYEQYF
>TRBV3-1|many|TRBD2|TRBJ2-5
TGTGCCAGCAGCCAAGACCTGGGGGGGGAGACCCAGTACTTC
CASSQDLGGETQYF
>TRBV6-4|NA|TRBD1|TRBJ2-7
TGTGCCAGCCGCCGGGACAGGGGTTCCTACGAGCAGTACTTC
CASRRDRGSYEQYF
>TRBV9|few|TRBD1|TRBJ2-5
TGTGCCAGCAGCGGAAGACAGGGGGTTCAAGAGACCCAGTACTTC
CASSGRQGVQETQYF
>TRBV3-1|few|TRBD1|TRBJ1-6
TGTGCCAGCAGCCAACAGGGGGAAAATTCACCCCTCCACTTT
CASSQQGENSPLHF
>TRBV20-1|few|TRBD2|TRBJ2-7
TGCAGTGCTTGGCTAGCGGGGTCGGGCTACGAGCAGTACTTC
CSAWLAGSGYEQYF
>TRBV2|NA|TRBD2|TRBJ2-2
TGTGCCAGCAGCGGACGGGAGCTAGCGGGAGCCGGGGAGCTGTTTTTT
CASSGRELAGAGELFF
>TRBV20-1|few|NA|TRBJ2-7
TGCAGTGCTAGAGATACGTTATGGTCGGGCTTACGAGCCTACGAGCAGTACTTC
CSARDTLWSGLRAYEQYF
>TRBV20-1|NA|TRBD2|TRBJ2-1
TGCAGTGCTACGCCCGGGACTAGCGGGAGCTACAATGAGCAGTTCTTC
CSATPGTSGSYNEQFF
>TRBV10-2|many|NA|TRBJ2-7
TGCGCCAGCAGTGAGACGGCCGACGGTGACTACGAGCAGTACTTC
CASSETADGDYEQYF
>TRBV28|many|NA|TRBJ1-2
TGTGCCAGCAGTTTCCCTCAGGGGTCTGATAACTATGGCTACACCTTC
CASSFPQGSDNYGYTF
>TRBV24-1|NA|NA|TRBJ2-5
TGTGCCACCAGTGACTCGGACCTGCGGGGAGAGACCCAGTACTTC
CATSDSDLRGETQYF
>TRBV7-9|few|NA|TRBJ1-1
TGTGCCAGCAGCGAGAGTCGACAGGCCACGGACGCTGAAGCTTTCTTT
CASSESRQATDAEAFF
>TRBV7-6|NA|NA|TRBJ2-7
TGTGCCAGCAGCCCTCGGATCGATTGGGTGAACGAGCAGTACTTC
CASSPRIDWVNEQYF
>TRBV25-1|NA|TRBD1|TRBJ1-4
TGTGCCAGCAGTGAATTTTTCCTTTGGGACAGTCATGGAACTAATGAAAAACTGTTTTTT
CASSEFFLWDSHGTNEKLFF
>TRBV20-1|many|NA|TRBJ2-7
TGCAGTGCACCATACTCCTACGAGCAGTACTTC
CSAPYSYEQYF